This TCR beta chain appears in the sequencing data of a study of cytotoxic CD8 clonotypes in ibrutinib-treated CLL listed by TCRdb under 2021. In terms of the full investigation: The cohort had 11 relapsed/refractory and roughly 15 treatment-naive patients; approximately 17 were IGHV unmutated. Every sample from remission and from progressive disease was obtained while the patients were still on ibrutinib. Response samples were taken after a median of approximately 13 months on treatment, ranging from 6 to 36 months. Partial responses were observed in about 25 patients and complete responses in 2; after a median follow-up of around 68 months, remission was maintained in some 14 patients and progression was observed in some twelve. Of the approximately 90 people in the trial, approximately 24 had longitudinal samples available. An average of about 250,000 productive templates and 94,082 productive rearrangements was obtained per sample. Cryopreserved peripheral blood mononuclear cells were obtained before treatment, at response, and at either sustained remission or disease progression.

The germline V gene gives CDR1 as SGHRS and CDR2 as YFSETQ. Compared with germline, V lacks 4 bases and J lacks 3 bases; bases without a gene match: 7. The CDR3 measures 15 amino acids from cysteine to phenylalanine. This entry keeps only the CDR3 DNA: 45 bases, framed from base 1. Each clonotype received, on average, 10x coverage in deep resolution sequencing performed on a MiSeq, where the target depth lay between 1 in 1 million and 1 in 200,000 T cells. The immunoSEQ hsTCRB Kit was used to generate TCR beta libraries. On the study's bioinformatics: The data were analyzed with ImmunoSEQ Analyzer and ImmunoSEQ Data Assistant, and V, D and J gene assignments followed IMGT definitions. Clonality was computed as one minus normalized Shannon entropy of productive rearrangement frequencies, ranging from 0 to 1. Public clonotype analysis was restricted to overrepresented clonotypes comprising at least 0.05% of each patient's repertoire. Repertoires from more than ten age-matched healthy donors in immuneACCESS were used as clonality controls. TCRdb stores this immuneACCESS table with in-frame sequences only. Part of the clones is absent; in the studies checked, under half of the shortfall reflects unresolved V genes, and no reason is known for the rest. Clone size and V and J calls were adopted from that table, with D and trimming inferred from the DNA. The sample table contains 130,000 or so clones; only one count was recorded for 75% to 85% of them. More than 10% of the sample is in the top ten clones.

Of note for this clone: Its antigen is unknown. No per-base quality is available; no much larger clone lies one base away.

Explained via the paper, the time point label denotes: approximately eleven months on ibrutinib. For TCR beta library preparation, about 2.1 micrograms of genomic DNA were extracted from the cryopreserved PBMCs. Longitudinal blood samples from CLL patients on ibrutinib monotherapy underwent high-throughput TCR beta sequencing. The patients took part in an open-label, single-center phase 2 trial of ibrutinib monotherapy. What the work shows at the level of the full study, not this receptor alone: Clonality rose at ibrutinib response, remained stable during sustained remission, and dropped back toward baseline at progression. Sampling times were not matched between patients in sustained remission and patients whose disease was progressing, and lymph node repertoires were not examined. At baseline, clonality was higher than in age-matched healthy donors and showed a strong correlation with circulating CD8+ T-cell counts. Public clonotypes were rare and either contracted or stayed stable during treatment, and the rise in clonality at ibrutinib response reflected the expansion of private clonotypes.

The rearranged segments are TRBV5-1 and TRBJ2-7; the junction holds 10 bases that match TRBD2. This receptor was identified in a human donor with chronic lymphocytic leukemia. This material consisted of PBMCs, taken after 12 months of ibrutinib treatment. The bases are TGCGCCAGCAGCGGAGATCTAGCGGGAGTCTACGAGCAGTACTTC. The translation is CASSGDLAGVYEQYF.